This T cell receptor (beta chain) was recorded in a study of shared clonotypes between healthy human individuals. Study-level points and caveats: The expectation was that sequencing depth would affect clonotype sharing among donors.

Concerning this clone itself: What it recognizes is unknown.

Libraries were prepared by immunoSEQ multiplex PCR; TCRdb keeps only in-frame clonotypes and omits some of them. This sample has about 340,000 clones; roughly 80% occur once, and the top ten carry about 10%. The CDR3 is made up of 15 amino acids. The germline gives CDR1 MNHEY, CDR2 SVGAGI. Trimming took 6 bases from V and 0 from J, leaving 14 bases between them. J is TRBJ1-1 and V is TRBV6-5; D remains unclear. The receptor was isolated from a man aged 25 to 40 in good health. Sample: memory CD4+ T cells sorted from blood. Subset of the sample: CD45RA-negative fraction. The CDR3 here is CASSTPTGMNTEAFF. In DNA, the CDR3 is TGTGCCAGCAGCACTCCGACGGGGATGAACACTGAAGCTTTCTTT.